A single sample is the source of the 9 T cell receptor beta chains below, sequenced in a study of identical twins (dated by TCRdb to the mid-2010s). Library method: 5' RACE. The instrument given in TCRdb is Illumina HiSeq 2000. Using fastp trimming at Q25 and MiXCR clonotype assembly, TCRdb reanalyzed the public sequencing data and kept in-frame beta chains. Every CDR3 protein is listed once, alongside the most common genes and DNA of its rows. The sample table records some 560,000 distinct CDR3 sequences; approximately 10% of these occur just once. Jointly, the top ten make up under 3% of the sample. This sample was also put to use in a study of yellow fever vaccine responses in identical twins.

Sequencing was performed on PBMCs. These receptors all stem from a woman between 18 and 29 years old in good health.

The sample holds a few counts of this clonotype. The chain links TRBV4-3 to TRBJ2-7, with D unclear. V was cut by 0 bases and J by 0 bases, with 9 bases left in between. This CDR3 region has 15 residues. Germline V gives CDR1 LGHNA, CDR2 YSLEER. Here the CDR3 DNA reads TGCGCCAGCAGCCAAGATTGGGTGAGCTCCTACGAGCAGTACTTC. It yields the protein CASSQDWVSSYEQYF.

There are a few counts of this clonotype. Here the CDR3 DNA reads TGTGCCAGCAGCACGACACTAGCGGGGGGACTTAGCACAGATACGCAGTATTTT. This sequence encodes CASSTTLAGGLSTDTQYF. The V and J genes are TRBV5-5 and TRBJ2-3; 12 bases are shared with TRBD2. The trim removed 4 bases at V and 0 bases at J, leaving 9 bases unmatched. CDR3 length: 18 amino acids. Germline V lookup: CDR1 SGHKS, CDR2 YYEKEE (reference sequence).

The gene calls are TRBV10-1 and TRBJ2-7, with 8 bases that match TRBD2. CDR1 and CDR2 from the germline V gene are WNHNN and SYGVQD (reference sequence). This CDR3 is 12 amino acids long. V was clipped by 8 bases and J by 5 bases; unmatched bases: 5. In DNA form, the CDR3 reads TGCGCCAGCGGAAGCGGGAGCCACGAGCAGTACTTC. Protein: CASGSGSHEQYF.

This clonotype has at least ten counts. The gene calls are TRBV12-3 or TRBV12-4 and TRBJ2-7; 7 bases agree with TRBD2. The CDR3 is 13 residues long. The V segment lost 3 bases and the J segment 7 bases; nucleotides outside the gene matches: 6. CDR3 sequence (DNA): TGTGCCAGCAGTTTCCAGAGCGGGGTAGAGCAGTACTTC. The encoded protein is CASSFQSGVEQYF.

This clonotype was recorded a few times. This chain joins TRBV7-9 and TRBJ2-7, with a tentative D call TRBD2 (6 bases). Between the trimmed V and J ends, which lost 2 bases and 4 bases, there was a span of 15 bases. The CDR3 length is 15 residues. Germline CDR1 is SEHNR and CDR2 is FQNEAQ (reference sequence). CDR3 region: CASSLIRAGKYEQYF. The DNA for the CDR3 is TGTGCCAGCAGCTTAATCCGTGCGGGAAAGTACGAGCAGTACTTC.

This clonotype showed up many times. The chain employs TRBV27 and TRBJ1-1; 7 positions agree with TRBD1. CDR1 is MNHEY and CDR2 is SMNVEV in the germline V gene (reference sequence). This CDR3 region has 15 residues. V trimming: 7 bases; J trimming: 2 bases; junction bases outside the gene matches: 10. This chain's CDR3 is CASTPKRTGNTEAFF. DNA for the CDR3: TGTGCCAGCACCCCAAAGCGGACAGGAAACACTGAAGCTTTCTTT.

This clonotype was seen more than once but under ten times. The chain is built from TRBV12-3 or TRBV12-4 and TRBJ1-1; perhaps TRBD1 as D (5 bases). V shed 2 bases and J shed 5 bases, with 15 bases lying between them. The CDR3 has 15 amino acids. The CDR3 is CASSLFAGKGTEAFF. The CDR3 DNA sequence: TGTGCCAGCAGTTTATTCGCAGGCAAGGGGACTGAAGCTTTCTTT.

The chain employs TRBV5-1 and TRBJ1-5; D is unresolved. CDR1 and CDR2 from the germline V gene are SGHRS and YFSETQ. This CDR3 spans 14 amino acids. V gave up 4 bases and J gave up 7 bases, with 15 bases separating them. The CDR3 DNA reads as TGCGCCAGCAGCCCAGGACCTGGGGAGCAGCCCCAGCATTTT. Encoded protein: CASSPGPGEQPQHF. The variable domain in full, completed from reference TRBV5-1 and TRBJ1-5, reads KAGVTQTPRYLIKTRGQQVTLSCSPISGHRSVSWYQQTPGQGLQFLFEYFSETQRNKGNFPGRFSGRQFSNSRSEMNVSTLELGDSALYLCASSPGPGEQPQHFGDGTRLSIL.

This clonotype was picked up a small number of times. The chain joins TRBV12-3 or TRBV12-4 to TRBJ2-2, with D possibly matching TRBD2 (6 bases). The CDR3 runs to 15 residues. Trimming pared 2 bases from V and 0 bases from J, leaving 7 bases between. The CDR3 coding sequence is TGTGCCAGCAGTTTAAGACTAGCGAACACCGGGGAGCTGTTTTTT. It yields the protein CASSLRLANTGELFF.